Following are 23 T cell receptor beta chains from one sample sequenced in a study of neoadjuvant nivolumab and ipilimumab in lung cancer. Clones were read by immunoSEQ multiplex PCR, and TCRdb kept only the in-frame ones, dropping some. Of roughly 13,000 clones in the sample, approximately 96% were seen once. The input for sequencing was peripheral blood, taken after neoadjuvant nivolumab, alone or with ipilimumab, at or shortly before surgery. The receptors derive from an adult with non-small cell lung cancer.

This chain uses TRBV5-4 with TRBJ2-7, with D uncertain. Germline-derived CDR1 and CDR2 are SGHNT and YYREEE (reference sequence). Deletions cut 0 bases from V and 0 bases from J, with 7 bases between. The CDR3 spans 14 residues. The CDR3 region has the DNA TGTGCCAGCAGCTTGGGGCAGTACTCCTACGAGCAGTACTTC. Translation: CASSLGQYSYEQYF.

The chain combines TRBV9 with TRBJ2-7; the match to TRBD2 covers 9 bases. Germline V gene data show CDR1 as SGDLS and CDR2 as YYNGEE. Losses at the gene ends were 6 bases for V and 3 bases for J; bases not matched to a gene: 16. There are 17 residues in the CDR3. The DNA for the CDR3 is TGTGCCAGCAATCCCGCTGGGGGAGCGGGAGGAATCTACGAGCAGTACTTC. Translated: CASNPAGGAGGIYEQYF.

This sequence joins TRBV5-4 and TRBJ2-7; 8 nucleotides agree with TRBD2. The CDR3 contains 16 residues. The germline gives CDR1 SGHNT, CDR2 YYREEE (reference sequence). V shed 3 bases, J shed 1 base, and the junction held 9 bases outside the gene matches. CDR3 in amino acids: CASSSPGTRSSYEQYF. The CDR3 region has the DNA TGTGCCAGCAGCTCTCCGGGGACTAGGTCTTCCTACGAGCAGTACTTC.

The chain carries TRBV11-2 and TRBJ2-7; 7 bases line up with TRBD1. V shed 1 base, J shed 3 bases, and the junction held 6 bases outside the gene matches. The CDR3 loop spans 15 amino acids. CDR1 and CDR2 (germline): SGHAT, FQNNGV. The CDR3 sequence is CASSLVRGSSYEQYF. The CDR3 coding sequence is TGTGCCAGCAGCTTAGTCAGGGGGTCCAGCTACGAGCAGTACTTC. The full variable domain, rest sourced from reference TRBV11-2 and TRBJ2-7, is EAGVAQSPRYKIIEKRQSVAFWCNPISGHATLYWYQQILGQGPKLLIQFQNNGVVDDSQLPKDRFSAERLKGVDSTLKIQPAKLEDSAVYLCASSLVRGSSYEQYFGPGTRLTVT.

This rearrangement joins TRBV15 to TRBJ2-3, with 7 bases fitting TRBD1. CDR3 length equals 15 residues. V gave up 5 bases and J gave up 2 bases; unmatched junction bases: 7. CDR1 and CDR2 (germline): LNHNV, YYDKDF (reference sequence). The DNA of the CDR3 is TGTGCCACCAGCGGAGGACAGGTAAACACAGATACGCAGTATTTT. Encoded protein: CATSGGQVNTDTQYF.

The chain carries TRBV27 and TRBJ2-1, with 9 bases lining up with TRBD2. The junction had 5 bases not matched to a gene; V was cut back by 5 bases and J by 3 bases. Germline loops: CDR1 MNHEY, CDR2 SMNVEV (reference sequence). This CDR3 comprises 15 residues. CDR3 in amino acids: CASSVASGDYNEQFF. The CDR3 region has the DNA TGTGCCAGCAGTGTCGCTAGCGGGGACTACAATGAGCAGTTCTTC.

This CDR3 is CASSSNPVQDVGTDTQYF. The CDR3, as DNA: TGTGCCAGCAGCTCCAATCCCGTACAGGATGTGGGCACAGATACGCAGTATTTT. The chain joins TRBV5-4 to TRBJ2-3; the D gene is possibly TRBD1 (5 bases). Germline V lookup: CDR1 SGHNT, CDR2 YYREEE (reference sequence). V lost 3 bases and J lost 1, with 21 bases in between. CDR3 length equals 18 residues.

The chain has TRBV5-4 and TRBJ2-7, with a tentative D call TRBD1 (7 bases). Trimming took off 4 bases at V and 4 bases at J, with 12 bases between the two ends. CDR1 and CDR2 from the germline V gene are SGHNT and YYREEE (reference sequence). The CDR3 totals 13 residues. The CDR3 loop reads CASSATGRYEQYF. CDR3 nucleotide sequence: TGTGCCAGCAGCGCGACAGGGAGGTACGAGCAGTACTTC.

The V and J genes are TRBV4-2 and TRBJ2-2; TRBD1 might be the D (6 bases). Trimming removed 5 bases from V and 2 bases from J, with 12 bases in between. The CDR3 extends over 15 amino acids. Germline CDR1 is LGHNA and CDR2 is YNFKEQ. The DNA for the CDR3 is TGTGCCAGCAGCATAGCCGGGACAAACACCGGGGAGCTGTTTTTT. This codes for CASSIAGTNTGELFF.

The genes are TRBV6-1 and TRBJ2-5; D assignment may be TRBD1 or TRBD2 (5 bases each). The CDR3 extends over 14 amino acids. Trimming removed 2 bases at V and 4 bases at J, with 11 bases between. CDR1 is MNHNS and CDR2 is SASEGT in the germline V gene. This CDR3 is CASSEWSGGETQYF. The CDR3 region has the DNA TGTGCCAGCAGTGAATGGTCTGGGGGAGAGACCCAGTACTTC.

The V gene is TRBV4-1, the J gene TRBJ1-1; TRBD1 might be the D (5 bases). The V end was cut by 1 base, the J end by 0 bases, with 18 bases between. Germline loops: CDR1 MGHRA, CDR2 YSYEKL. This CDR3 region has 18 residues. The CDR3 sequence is CASSQGLRGGGLNTEAFF. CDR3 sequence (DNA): TGCGCCAGCAGCCAAGGCCTCCGGGGGGGTGGTTTGAACACTGAAGCTTTCTTT.

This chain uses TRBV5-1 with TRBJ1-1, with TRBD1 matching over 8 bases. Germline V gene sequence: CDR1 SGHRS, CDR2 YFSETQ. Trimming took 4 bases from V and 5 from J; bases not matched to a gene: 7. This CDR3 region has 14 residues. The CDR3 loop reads CASSLRDRTTEAFF. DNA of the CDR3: TGCGCCAGCAGCCTCCGGGACAGGACAACTGAAGCTTTCTTT. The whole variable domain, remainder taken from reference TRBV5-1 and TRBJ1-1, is KAGVTQTPRYLIKTRGQQVTLSCSPISGHRSVSWYQQTPGQGLQFLFEYFSETQRNKGNFPGRFSGRQFSNSRSEMNVSTLELGDSALYLCASSLRDRTTEAFFGQGTRLTVV.

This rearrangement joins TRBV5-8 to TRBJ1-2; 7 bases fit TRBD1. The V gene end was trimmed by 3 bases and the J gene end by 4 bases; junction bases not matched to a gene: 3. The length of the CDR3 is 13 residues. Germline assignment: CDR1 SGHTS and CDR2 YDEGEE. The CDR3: CASSWGQSYGYTF. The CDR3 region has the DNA TGTGCCAGCAGCTGGGGACAGTCCTATGGCTACACCTTC.

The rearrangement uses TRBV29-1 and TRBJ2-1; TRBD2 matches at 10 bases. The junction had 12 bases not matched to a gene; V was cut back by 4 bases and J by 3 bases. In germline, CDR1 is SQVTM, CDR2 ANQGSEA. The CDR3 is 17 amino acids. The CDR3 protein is CSVALPVASGSYNEQFF. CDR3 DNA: TGCAGCGTTGCCCTCCCTGTCGCTAGCGGGAGCTACAATGAGCAGTTCTTC.

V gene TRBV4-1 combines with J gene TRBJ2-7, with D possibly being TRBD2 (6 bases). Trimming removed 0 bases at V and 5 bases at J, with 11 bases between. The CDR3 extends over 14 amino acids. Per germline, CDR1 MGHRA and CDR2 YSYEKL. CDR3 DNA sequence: TGCGCCAGCAGCCAAGAAGAAGGCGGGAACGAGCAGTACTTC. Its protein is CASSQEEGGNEQYF.

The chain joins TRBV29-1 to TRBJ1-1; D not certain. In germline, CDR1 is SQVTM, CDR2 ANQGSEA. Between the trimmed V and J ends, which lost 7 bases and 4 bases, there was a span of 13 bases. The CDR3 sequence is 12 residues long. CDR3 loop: CSAIQGGTEAFF. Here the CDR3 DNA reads TGCAGCGCTATTCAAGGTGGCACTGAAGCTTTCTTT.

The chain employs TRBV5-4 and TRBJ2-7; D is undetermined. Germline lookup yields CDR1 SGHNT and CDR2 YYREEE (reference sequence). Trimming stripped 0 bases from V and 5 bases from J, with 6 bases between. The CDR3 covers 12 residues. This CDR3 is CASSLEAHEQYF. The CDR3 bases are TGTGCCAGCAGCTTGGAAGCCCACGAGCAGTACTTC.

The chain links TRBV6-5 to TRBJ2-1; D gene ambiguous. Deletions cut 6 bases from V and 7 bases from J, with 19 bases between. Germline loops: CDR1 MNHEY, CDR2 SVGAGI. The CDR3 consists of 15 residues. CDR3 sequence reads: CASSPDPRLGNEQFF. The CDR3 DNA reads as TGTGCCAGCAGCCCTGACCCCCGTTTAGGGAATGAGCAGTTCTTC.

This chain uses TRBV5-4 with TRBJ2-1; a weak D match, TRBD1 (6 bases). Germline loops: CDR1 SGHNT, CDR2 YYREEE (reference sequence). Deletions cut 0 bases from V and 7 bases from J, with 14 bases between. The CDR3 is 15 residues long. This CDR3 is CASSLDRVLGNEQFF. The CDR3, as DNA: TGTGCCAGCAGCTTGGACAGGGTCTTAGGGAATGAGCAGTTCTTC.

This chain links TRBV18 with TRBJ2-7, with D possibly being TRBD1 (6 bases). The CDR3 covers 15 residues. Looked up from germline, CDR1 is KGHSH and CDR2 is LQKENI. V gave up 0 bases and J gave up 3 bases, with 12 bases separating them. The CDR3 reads CASSPPAGEFYEQYF. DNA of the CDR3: TGTGCCAGCTCACCACCGGCAGGGGAGTTCTACGAGCAGTACTTC. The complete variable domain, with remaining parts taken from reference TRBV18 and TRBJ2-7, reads NAGVMQNPRHLVRRRGQEARLRCSPMKGHSHVYWYRQLPEEGLKFMVYLQKENIIDESGMPKERFSAEFPKEGPSILRIQQVVRGDSAAYFCASSPPAGEFYEQYFGPGTRLTVT.

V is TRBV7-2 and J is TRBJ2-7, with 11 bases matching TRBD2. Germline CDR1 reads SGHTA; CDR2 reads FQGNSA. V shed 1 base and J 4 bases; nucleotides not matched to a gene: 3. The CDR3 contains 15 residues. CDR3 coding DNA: TGTGCCAGCAGCTTAGTGTGGACTAGCGGGTACGAGCAGTACTTC. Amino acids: CASSLVWTSGYEQYF.

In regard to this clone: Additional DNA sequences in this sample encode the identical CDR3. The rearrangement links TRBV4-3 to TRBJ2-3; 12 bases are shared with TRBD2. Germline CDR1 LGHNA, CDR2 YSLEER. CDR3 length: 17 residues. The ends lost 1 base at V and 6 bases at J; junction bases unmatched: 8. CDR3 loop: CASSQVGTSGSADTQYF. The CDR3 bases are TGCGCCAGCAGCCAAGTCGGGACTAGCGGGTCCGCGGATACGCAGTATTTT.

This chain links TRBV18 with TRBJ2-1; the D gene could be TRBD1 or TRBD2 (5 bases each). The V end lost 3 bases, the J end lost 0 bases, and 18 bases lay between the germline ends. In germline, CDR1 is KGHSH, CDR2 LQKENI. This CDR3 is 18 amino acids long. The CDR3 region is CASSPGTPRGSSYNEQFF. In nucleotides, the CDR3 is TGTGCCAGCTCACCTGGTACCCCTCGGGGCTCCTCCTACAATGAGCAGTTCTTC.